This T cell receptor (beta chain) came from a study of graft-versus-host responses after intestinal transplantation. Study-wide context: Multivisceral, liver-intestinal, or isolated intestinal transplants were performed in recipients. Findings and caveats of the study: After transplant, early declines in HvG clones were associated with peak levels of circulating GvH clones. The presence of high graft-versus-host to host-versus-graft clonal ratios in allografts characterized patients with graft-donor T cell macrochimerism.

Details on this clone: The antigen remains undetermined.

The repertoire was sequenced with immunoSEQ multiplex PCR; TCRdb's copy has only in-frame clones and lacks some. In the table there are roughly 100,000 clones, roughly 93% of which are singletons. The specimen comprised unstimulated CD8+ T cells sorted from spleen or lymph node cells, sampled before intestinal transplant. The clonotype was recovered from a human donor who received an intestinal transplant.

The CDR3 DNA reads as TGTGCCTGGGACTGGTCCGGGGAGCTGTTTTTT. It specifies CAWDWSGELFF. The chain is built from TRBV30 and TRBJ2-2, with no clear D. V was cut by 5 bases and J by 6 bases, with 7 bases left in between. Germline-derived CDR1 and CDR2 are GTSNPN and SVGIG (reference sequence). The CDR3 extends over 11 amino acids.